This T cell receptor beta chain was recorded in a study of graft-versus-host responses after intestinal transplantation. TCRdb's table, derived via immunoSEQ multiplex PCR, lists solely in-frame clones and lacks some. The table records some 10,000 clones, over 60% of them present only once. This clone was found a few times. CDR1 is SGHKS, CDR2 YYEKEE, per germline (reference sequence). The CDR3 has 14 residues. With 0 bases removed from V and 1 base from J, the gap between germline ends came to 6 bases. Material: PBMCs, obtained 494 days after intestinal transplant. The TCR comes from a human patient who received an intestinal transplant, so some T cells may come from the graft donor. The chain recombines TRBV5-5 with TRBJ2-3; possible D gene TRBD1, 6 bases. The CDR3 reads CASSLGTGTDTQYF. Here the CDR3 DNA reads TGTGCCAGCAGCTTGGGGACAGGCACAGATACGCAGTATTTT. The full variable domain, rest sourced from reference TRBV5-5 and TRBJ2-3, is DAGVTQSPTHLIKTRGQQVTLRCSPISGHKSVSWYQQVLGQGPQFIFQYYEKEERGRGNFPDRFSARQFPNYSSELNVNALLLGDSALYLCASSLGTGTDTQYFGPGTRLTVL.